This TCR beta chain is from a study of memory CD4+ T cells and cytomegalovirus serostatus (dated by TCRdb to 2018 to 2020). Regarding the study in general: A total of some 33 healthy Belgian adults, of whom 9 were CMV seropositive and roughly 24 were CMV seronegative, were included in the cohort. CD4+ memory TCRbeta repertoires of a Belgian cohort with known cytomegalovirus serostatus were sequenced in order to replicate a published TCR-based CMV serostatus classifier. Results and caveats for the whole study, not just this receptor: Among the 150 to 200 previously reported CMV-associated TCRbeta sequences, approximately 67 showed up in the CD4+ memory repertoires, with each one found in between one and five individuals. Results were interpreted as suggesting that the CMV-associated TCR signature is largely present in the CD4+ memory repertoire. On the Belgian cohort, the classifier built on the original framework reached a median bootstrapped AUC of around 0.95, with a 95% CI of 0.76-1.00. Only CD4+CD45RO+ memory cells were sequenced, in contrast to the original study, which included naive and memory CD4+ and CD8+ populations. CMV serostatus prediction reached a median bootstrapped AUC of 0.95 with the original framework and over 0.8 with a US-trained random forest.

In regard to this clone: Its cognate antigen has yet to be identified. Base qualities are not recorded, but no much larger clone differs from it by a single base.

A FACSAria II was used to sort memory CD4+ T cells, defined as single viable CD3+CD4+CD8-CD45RO+ cells. CMV serostatus was assessed using a Roche Elecsys assay, by which serum IgG against CMV pp150, pp28, p38 and p52 was detected. Once the samples were thawed, total CD4+ T cells were enriched through positive selection using CD4 magnetic microbeads. Samples originated from another study that specifically interrogated the CD4+ T cell memory repertoire. Following standard operating procedures, peripheral blood mononuclear cells were isolated and cryopreserved, while serum was kept at -80 degrees C. The staining relied on CD3-PerCP (BW264/56), CD4-APC (RPA-T4), CD45RO-PE (UCHT1) and CD8-Pacific Orange (3B5) antibodies, and Sytox blue was used to exclude non-viable cells. The junction shows trimming of 1 base on V and 0 bases on J, plus 7 bases between the germline ends. The CDR3, from cysteine to phenylalanine, totals 14 residues. Only the CDR3 portion is preserved as DNA: 42 bases, with reading frame beginning at the first base. The germline V gene (reference sequence) specifies LNHNV as CDR1 and YYDKDF as CDR2.

The Quick-DNA Microprep Kit was used to extract genomic DNA from the sorted cells. TCRbeta DNA was amplified with the immunoSEQ hsTCRbeta kit following the manufacturer's protocol. TCRbeta libraries were sequenced on an Illumina MiSeq instrument. The authors' analysis ran thus. Following removal of out-of-frame sequences, 2,204,828 distinct TCRbeta sequences were retained, with an average of about 61,000 per individual. Each individual was scored according to the count of some 160 previously reported CMV-associated TCRbeta sequences and the total productive distinct TCRbeta count. A beta-binomial model was reimplemented in Python, and scikit-learn random forests with default parameters were trained on data from the US cohort. On the Belgian cohort, classifier performance was reported as the median AUC, along with percentile confidence intervals, across 10,000 bootstrap iterations. Imported from immuneACCESS, the table was reduced by TCRdb to in-frame sequences with V and J called. These copies leave out some clones; in studies compared against another copy, an unresolved V gene accounts for under half, and the cause of the remainder is not known. V and J calls and clone size come straight from that table; D and trimming were deduced from the DNA. The sample records 70,000 to 90,000 clones, roughly 80% of which are singletons. Of the sample, 2.5% to 3% is held by the ten largest clones.

This receptor was taken from an adult in good health and CMV-seropositive. Here the chain combines TRBV15 and TRBJ2-7; the D segment might be TRBD1 or TRBD2, since each matches 5 bases. Sequencing was done on a sample of memory CD4+ T cells from blood. The CDR3 reads CATSRGGDSYEQYF. The sequenced DNA: TGTGCCACCAGCAGAGGAGGGGACTCCTACGAGCAGTACTTC.